This T cell receptor beta chain was captured by sequencing in a study of shared clonotypes between healthy human individuals. Overall study context: Per-donor plates numbered three CD4 naive, three CD4 memory, two CD8 naive and one CD8 memory.

Looked up from germline, CDR1 is SGHNT and CDR2 is YYREEE (reference sequence). The V gene lost 1 base and the J gene lost 9 bases, with 14 bases spanning the gap. The CDR3 loop spans 14 amino acids. Donors had no recently reported acute infections or vaccinations and were HIV-negative. Sequenced by immunoSEQ multiplex PCR; TCRdb stores in-frame clones only, minus some. The sample yields roughly 1,000,000 clones, about four fifths seen once. The sequence came from a man aged 18 to 35 in good health. Some clones in this sample may be carry-over from other donors' samples. The gene calls are TRBV5-4 and TRBJ2-1; D call uncertain. The material sequenced was memory CD4+ T cells from PBMCs. Subset specified: CD45RA-negative fraction. CDR3 DNA: TGTGCCAGCAGCTTGCTAGAGGTGGTCAGTGAGCAGTTCTTC. This translates into CASSLLEVVSEQFF.